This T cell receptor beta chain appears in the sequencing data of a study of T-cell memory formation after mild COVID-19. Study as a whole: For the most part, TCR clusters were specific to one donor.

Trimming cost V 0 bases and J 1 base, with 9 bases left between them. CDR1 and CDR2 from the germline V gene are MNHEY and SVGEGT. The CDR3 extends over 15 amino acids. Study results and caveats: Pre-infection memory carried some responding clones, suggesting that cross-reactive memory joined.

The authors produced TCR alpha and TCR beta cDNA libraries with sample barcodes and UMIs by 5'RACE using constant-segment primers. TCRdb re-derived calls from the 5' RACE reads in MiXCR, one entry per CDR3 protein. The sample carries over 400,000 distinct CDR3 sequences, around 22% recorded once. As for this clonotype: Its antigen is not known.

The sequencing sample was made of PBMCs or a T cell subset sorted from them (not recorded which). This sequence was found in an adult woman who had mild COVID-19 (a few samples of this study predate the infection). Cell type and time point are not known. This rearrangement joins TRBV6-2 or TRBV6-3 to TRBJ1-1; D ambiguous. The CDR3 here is CASSYSGERNTEAFF. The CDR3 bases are TGTGCCAGCAGTTACTCTGGGGAACGGAACACTGAAGCTTTCTTT.